Following are 32 T cell receptor beta chains from one sample sequenced in a study of response to subunit inactivated influenza vaccine. Each CDR3 protein gets one entry after TCRdb re-called the RT-PCR reads with MiXCR. The profile shows hundreds of thousands of distinct CDR3 sequences, just over 20% of them singletons. The specimen comprised PBMCs from blood, sampled less than 22 months after vaccination. These receptors originate from a man between 50 and 75 years old who received an inactivated influenza vaccine.

The chain employs TRBV5-1 and TRBJ2-5; D assignment may be TRBD1 or TRBD2 (6 bases each). Germline CDR1 and CDR2: SGHRS and YFSETQ. Trimming removed 4 bases from V and 5 bases from J, with 12 bases in between. The CDR3 is 13 amino acids. The CDR3 loop reads CASSGGAGETQYF. The CDR3 DNA is TGCGCCAGCAGCGGGGGCGCGGGGGAGACCCAGTACTTC.

The chain has TRBV29-1 and TRBJ2-7; 10 bases agree with TRBD1. Per germline, CDR1 SQVTM and CDR2 ANQGSEA. Trimming cost V 7 bases and J 5 bases; bases outside gene matches: 8. The CDR3 covers 13 residues. The CDR3 spells CSGGQGGPNEQYF. CDR3 in DNA: TGCAGCGGTGGACAGGGGGGGCCTAACGAGCAGTACTTC.

The V call is TRBV6-1, the J call TRBJ1-2; D may be TRBD1 (5 bases). Looked up from germline, CDR1 is MNHNS and CDR2 is SASEGT. Trimming took 1 base from V and 8 from J, leaving 11 bases between them. The CDR3 length is 13 residues. CDR3 DNA sequence: TGTGCCAGCAGTGAAGTGAACGGGGACGGCTACACCTTC. This sequence encodes CASSEVNGDGYTF.

The J gene is TRBJ1-1, the V gene TRBV5-4; D gene uncertain. Trimming pared 4 bases from V and 0 bases from J, leaving 16 bases between. This CDR3 contains 16 residues. Germline-derived CDR1 and CDR2 are SGHNT and YYREEE (reference sequence). The CDR3 DNA reads as TGTGCCAGCAGCCCTCCCGGGAGCGCGATGAACACTGAAGCTTTCTTT. It encodes CASSPPGSAMNTEAFF.

V and J are TRBV12-3 or TRBV12-4 and TRBJ2-1; D is uncertain. There are 14 residues in the CDR3. Trimming left V 5 bases short and J 5 bases short, with 13 bases between. The CDR3 DNA reads as TGTGCCAGCAGTCTAAGAGGATCTAACAATGAGCAGTTCTTC. Its translation is CASSLRGSNNEQFF.

V usage is TRBV6-2 or TRBV6-3 and J usage is TRBJ2-7; 9 nucleotides line up with TRBD2. In germline, CDR1 is MNHEY, CDR2 SVGEGT. The V and J ends lost 6 bases and 5 bases, in that order; junction bases with no gene match: 11. The CDR3 is 15 amino acids. CDR3 sequence reads: CASRDSGRYIHEQYF. DNA of the CDR3: TGTGCCAGCAGAGACAGCGGGAGGTATATCCACGAGCAGTACTTC.

This chain joins TRBV24-1 and TRBJ2-5; D is perhaps TRBD1 (5 bases). V lost 1 base to trimming and J lost 5 bases, with 13 bases between them. Germline V gives CDR1 KGHDR, CDR2 SFDVKD. The CDR3 is 15 residues long. The CDR3 DNA is TGTGCCACCAGTGATTTCGGGCAGGGTAGGGAGACCCAGTACTTC. Its translation: CATSDFGQGRETQYF.

The chain carries TRBV12-3 or TRBV12-4 and TRBJ1-5; D not certain. The CDR3 extends over 15 amino acids. The germline V and J ends were trimmed by 6 bases and 0 bases, with 12 bases remaining between them. Here the CDR3 DNA reads TGTGCCAGCAGGGTCCTGGGGAATAGCAATCAGCCCCAGCATTTT. It codes for CASRVLGNSNQPQHF.

This clonotype was seen ten or more times. This chain joins TRBV7-2 and TRBJ2-7; possible D gene TRBD1, 5 bases. Germline assignment: CDR1 SGHTA and CDR2 FQGNSA. Deletions cut 5 bases from V and 2 bases from J, with 10 bases between. The CDR3 has 13 residues. The chain's CDR3 is CASSRQGAYEQYF. CDR3 DNA sequence: TGTGCCAGCAGCCGTCAGGGTGCCTACGAGCAGTACTTC.

This clonotype was counted ten times or more. The chain employs TRBV20-1 and TRBJ2-1; 11 positions agree with TRBD2. The V and J ends lost 3 bases and 7 bases, in that order; junction bases with no gene match: 8. CDR3 length: 15 residues. Per the germline V gene, CDR1 is DFQATT and CDR2 is SNEGSKA (reference sequence). The CDR3 coding sequence is TGCAGTGCTAGGGGTAGCGGGGGGGCCCTGAATGAGCAGTTCTTC. As protein: CSARGSGGALNEQFF.

In DNA, the CDR3 is TGCAGTGCTAGGGCTAGCGTTAGCACAGATACGCAGTATTTT. Its protein product is CSARASVSTDTQYF. The chain carries TRBV20-1 and TRBJ2-3, with a possible D match to TRBD2 (6 bases). CDR1 is DFQATT, CDR2 SNEGSKA, per germline (reference sequence). The CDR3 is 14 residues long. Trimming took 3 bases from V and 0 from J, leaving 10 bases between them.

The chain uses TRBV5-1 and TRBJ2-4; TRBD2 matches 9 bases. The CDR3 totals 19 residues. Germline lookup yields CDR1 SGHRS and CDR2 YFSETQ. The trim removed 0 bases at V and 6 bases at J, leaving 16 bases unmatched. CDR3 nucleotides: TGCGCCAGCAGCTTGGAGGCTTTAGGGCGGGGGGGCCGAGGAAACATTCAGTACTTC. Its translation: CASSLEALGRGGRGNIQYF. Looking up the rest from reference TRBV5-1 and TRBJ2-4 gives the full variable domain: KAGVTQTPRYLIKTRGQQVTLSCSPISGHRSVSWYQQTPGQGLQFLFEYFSETQRNKGNFPGRFSGRQFSNSRSEMNVSTLELGDSALYLCASSLEALGRGGRGNIQYFGAGTRLSVL.

This clonotype was observed a handful of times. This sequence joins TRBV4-3 and TRBJ2-7; TRBD1 matches 8 bases. Germline V gives CDR1 LGHNA, CDR2 YSLEER. J was trimmed by 5 bases and V by 0 bases; bases with no gene match: 6. CDR3 size: 15 residues. The chain's CDR3 is CASSQEGQDVHEQYF. In DNA form, the CDR3 reads TGCGCCAGCAGCCAAGAGGGACAGGACGTCCACGAGCAGTACTTC.

Only a few counts were recorded for this clonotype. The chain couples TRBV14 to TRBJ1-4, with D perhaps TRBD1 (5 bases). The CDR3 extends over 12 amino acids. Germline V lookup: CDR1 SGHDN, CDR2 FVKESK. V lost 3 bases and J lost 7, with 6 bases in between. CDR3: CASSQDTEKLFF. In DNA form, the CDR3 reads TGTGCCAGCAGCCAGGACACTGAAAAACTGTTTTTT.

CDR3 loop: CASTASPQTSGYTF. CDR3 in DNA: TGTGCCAGCACCGCCTCACCTCAAACGAGCGGCTACACCTTC. This chain links TRBV12-3 or TRBV12-4 with TRBJ1-2; D gene unclear. The ends were cut back, 7 bases at V and 8 bases at J, with 20 bases in the middle. The CDR3 loop spans 14 amino acids.

Only a few counts were recorded for this clonotype. This chain uses TRBV5-1 with TRBJ2-7, with TRBD1 matching over 8 bases. The CDR3 contains 16 residues. The trim removed 4 bases at V and 0 bases at J, leaving 9 bases unmatched. CDR1 and CDR2 (germline): SGHRS, YFSETQ. The CDR3 nucleotides read TGCGCCAGCAGCAGGGCCGGGACAGGCTACTCCTACGAGCAGTACTTC. As protein: CASSRAGTGYSYEQYF.

The V and J genes are TRBV29-1 and TRBJ2-5; TRBD2 is a possible D gene (5 bases). Trimming removed 1 base from V and 0 bases from J, with 18 bases in between. Germline CDR1 SQVTM, CDR2 ANQGSEA. The CDR3 is 17 residues long. The CDR3 DNA sequence: TGCAGCGTTGAAGCCCCCAGGTGGACGGGGTACCAAGAGACCCAGTACTTC. Protein product: CSVEAPRWTGYQETQYF.

There are a few counts of this clonotype. The rearrangement joins TRBV29-1 to TRBJ1-2; D is perhaps TRBD1 (5 bases). V was cut by 5 bases and J by 2 bases, with 15 bases left in between. CDR3 size: 14 residues. Germline loops: CDR1 SQVTM, CDR2 ANQGSEA. CDR3 amino acids: CSVTAGPGNYGYTF. The CDR3 DNA reads TGCAGCGTTACGGCGGGCCCAGGGAACTATGGCTACACCTTC.

With respect to this clonotype: The conserved closing phenylalanine or tryptophan is absent in this CDR3, likely reflecting a read error. This chain connects TRBV11-2 to TRBJ2-1; 7 positions match TRBD2. This CDR3 has 16 amino acids. Per germline, CDR1 SGHAT and CDR2 FQNNGV. V lost 1 base and J lost 5; bases outside the gene matches: 8. The chain's CDR3 is CASSLVGGIGHNEQFL. The CDR3 DNA reads as TGTGCCAGCAGCTTAGTGGGAGGGATAGGGCACAATGAGCAGTTCTTG.

In its sample, this clonotype was seen many times. The chain combines TRBV29-1 with TRBJ1-1; D is perhaps TRBD1 (5 bases). Deletions cut 8 bases from V and 3 bases from J, with 16 bases between. The germline gives CDR1 SQVTM, CDR2 ANQGSEA. The CDR3 sequence is 13 residues long. The CDR3 region is CSFHRDSYTEAFF. CDR3 DNA sequence: TGCAGCTTCCACCGGGACTCTTACACTGAAGCTTTCTTT. The full variable domain, with the rest looked up from reference TRBV29-1 and TRBJ1-1, is SAVISQKPSRDICQRGTSLTIQCQVDSQVTMMFWYRQQPGQSLTLIATANQGSEATYESGFVIDKFPISRPNLTFSTLTVSNMSPEDSSIYLCSFHRDSYTEAFFGQGTRLTVV.

This clonotype was detected many times. The gene calls are TRBV5-1 and TRBJ1-5; D unresolved. Looked up from germline, CDR1 is SGHRS and CDR2 is YFSETQ. The V and J ends lost 0 bases and 3 bases respectively, with 10 bases between them. The CDR3 extends over 15 amino acids. CDR3: CASSLAGQYNQPQHF. The CDR3 DNA follows: TGCGCCAGCAGCTTGGCCGGGCAGTACAATCAGCCCCAGCATTTT.

This clonotype was seen a handful of times. The chain couples TRBV20-1 to TRBJ2-1; the D is unclear. The CDR3 is 11 residues long. Germline V gene sequence: CDR1 DFQATT, CDR2 SNEGSKA (reference sequence). V was shortened by 5 bases and J by 8 bases, with 10 bases between the two germline ends. CDR3 protein: CSALAGHEQFF. The CDR3 nucleotides read TGCAGTGCTCTCGCCGGGCATGAGCAGTTCTTC.

This clonotype was observed a handful of times. The chain joins TRBV13 to TRBJ1-1; no clear D gene. The CDR3 length is 14 residues. CDR1 PRHDT and CDR2 FYEKMQ come from the germline V gene (reference sequence). V lost 3 bases, J lost 5 bases, and 13 bases lay in between. In nucleotides, the CDR3 is TGTGCCAGCAGCTTGGAAGGCAGGAGGACTGAAGCTTTCTTT. Its protein product is CASSLEGRRTEAFF. Combining the CDR3 with reference TRBV13 and TRBJ1-1 gives the whole variable domain AAGVIQSPRHLIKEKRETATLKCYPIPRHDTVYWYQQGPGQDPQFLISFYEKMQSDKGSIPDRFSAQQFSDYHSELNMSSLELGDSALYFCASSLEGRRTEAFFGQGTRLTVV.

This clonotype was counted between two and nine times. V and J are TRBV5-1 and TRBJ1-3; D unresolved. The germline V gene has CDR1 SGHRS and CDR2 YFSETQ. The V end was cut by 0 bases, the J end by 0 bases, with 7 bases between. The CDR3 sequence is 15 residues long. In DNA, the CDR3 is TGCGCCAGCAGCTTGGATGGAGACTCTGGAAACACCATATATTTT. It specifies CASSLDGDSGNTIYF.

There are a few counts of this clonotype. The chain couples TRBV6-5 to TRBJ1-5; D is unclear. Trimming removed 2 bases at V and 4 bases at J, with 12 bases between. The CDR3 runs to 15 residues. From germline, CDR1 is MNHEY and CDR2 SVGAGI. Here the CDR3 reads CASSYRVIGNQPQHF. CDR3 bases: TGTGCCAGCAGTTACCGGGTTATCGGGAATCAGCCCCAGCATTTT.

The chain carries TRBV15 and TRBJ2-7; a possible D gene is TRBD2 (5 bases). There are 15 residues in the CDR3. V was cut by 8 bases and J by 0 bases, with 17 bases left in between. Germline lookup yields CDR1 LNHNV and CDR2 YYDKDF (reference sequence). This CDR3 reads CATLQAGGSSYEQYF. The CDR3 region has the DNA TGTGCCACCCTACAAGCAGGTGGGAGCTCCTACGAGCAGTACTTC.

The J gene is TRBJ2-6, the V gene TRBV27; the D gene is possibly TRBD2 (6 bases). Trimming removed 6 bases at V and 2 bases at J, with 11 bases between. This CDR3 spans 15 amino acids. Germline CDR1 is MNHEY and CDR2 is SMNVEV (reference sequence). The CDR3 sequence: CASSAGRAGANVLTF. The CDR3 bases are TGTGCCAGCAGCGCGGGACGCGCTGGGGCCAACGTCCTGACTTTC.

This clonotype was seen a few times. This rearrangement joins TRBV20-1 to TRBJ1-3; unclear D gene. The germline V gene has CDR1 DFQATT and CDR2 SNEGSKA (reference sequence). V shed 6 bases and J shed 0 bases, with 12 bases lying between them. This CDR3 is built from 14 residues. The CDR3 DNA reads as TGCAGTGCACAATTCCACGCCTCTGGAAACACCATATATTTT. This codes for CSAQFHASGNTIYF.

V is TRBV20-1 and J is TRBJ1-2; possible D gene TRBD1, 6 bases. The CDR3 covers 15 residues. The ends were cut back, 0 bases at V and 2 bases at J, with 13 bases in the middle. Germline V CDR1 and CDR2: DFQATT, SNEGSKA (reference sequence). As DNA, the CDR3 is TGCAGTGCTAGAGATCAAGGCAGGGGCAACTATGGCTACACCTTC. Translation gives CSARDQGRGNYGYTF.

This clonotype was observed a handful of times. The V gene is TRBV28, the J gene TRBJ2-3, with 8 bases aligning to TRBD1. Germline V lookup: CDR1 MDHEN, CDR2 SYDVKM. The CDR3 extends over 13 amino acids. J lost 5 bases, V lost 10 bases, and 8 bases had no gene match. The CDR3 protein is CATSGQGRDTQYF. The CDR3, as DNA: TGTGCCACCAGCGGACAGGGTCGAGATACGCAGTATTTT.

This clonotype has at least ten counts. The chain joins TRBV6-2 or TRBV6-3 to TRBJ1-5; tentative D call: TRBD1 (6 bases). Germline V CDR1 and CDR2: MNHEY, SVGEGT. Between the trimmed V and J ends, which lost 8 bases and 7 bases, there was a span of 18 bases. The CDR3 has 14 residues. The CDR3 bases are TGTGCCAGCTTGGGGGCAGGGGCAAAACAGCCCCAGCATTTT. Protein sequence: CASLGAGAKQPQHF.

This clonotype occurred a few times. This chain joins TRBV2 and TRBJ1-2, with 7 bases lining up with TRBD1. There are 15 residues in the CDR3. With 3 bases clipped from V and 4 bases from J, the junction kept 8 bases outside the gene matches. Germline assignment: CDR1 SNHLY and CDR2 FYNNEI. CDR3 sequence: CASSDEGGLTYGYTF. CDR3 bases: TGTGCCAGCAGTGACGAAGGGGGCCTTACCTATGGCTACACCTTC.